This T cell receptor (beta chain) was identified during a study of shared clonotypes between healthy human individuals. For the study at large: The donor group consisted of a couple of women and a few men, aged 18 to 49. General study findings and limits: What limited the represented genetic and exposure-history diversity was the small number of donors. Estimated clonotype richness was generally higher in naive than memory subsets.

Naivety among CD8 cells was defined by CD45RO negativity and positive CCR7 selection, thereby excluding terminally differentiated effector memory CD45RA+ cells. Libraries were prepared by immunoSEQ multiplex PCR; TCRdb keeps only in-frame clonotypes and omits some of them. Counted here are about 2 million clones, about 95% occurring once; the ten biggest clones make up 0.9% to 1.5%. With regard to this clone: As yet, its antigen is unknown.

Per the germline V gene, CDR1 is MNHEY and CDR2 is SMNVEV (reference sequence). Trimming took off 0 bases at V and 0 bases at J, with 12 bases between the two ends. The CDR3 spans 18 residues. V is TRBV27 and J is TRBJ2-6, with D perhaps TRBD2 (7 bases). Specimen: naive CD8+ T cells sorted from blood. The TCR comes from a man younger than 35 in good health. The CDR3 DNA sequence: TGTGCCAGCAGTTTATCGGGGGGGGCTAGCTCTGGGGCCAACGTCCTGACTTTC. Amino acids: CASSLSGGASSGANVLTF. Using reference TRBV27 and TRBJ2-6 for the parts outside the CDR3, the full variable domain is EAQVTQNPRYLITVTGKKLTVTCSQNMNHEYMSWYRQDPGLGLRQIYYSMNVEVTDKGDVPEGYKVSRKEKRNFPLILESPSPNQTSLYFCASSLSGGASSGANVLTFGAGSRLTVL.